This T cell receptor beta chain was recorded in a study of T cell responses to AZD1222 COVID-19 vaccine. The CDR3 sequence is 14 residues long. Germline loops: CDR1 MNHEY, CDR2 SMNVEV (reference sequence). V gave up 6 bases and J gave up 6 bases; unmatched junction bases: 6. A remark on this clone: The identical CDR3 is also encoded by other nucleotide sequences in the sample.

Measured with immunoSEQ multiplex PCR; TCRdb has only the in-frame clones, and not every one. This table has some 150,000 clones, 90% appearing once. The clonotype comes from an adult who received the AZD1222 COVID-19 vaccine. This sequence joins TRBV27 and TRBJ1-5, with 9 nucleotides matching TRBD1. Sequenced material: peripheral blood, taken 28 days after the second AZD1222 dose. The CDR3 is CASSPDRGRQPQHF. The CDR3 DNA sequence: TGTGCCAGCAGCCCGGACAGGGGACGTCAGCCCCAGCATTTT.